This T cell receptor (beta chain) was documented in a study of blood T cell repertoires in COVID-19. Study as a whole: Nucleic acid was either cDNA or gDNA, and it came from T cells, B-cell-depleted T cells, or PBMCs.

This CDR3 has 17 amino acids. Trimming removed 5 bases from V and 9 bases from J; junction bases left unmatched: 13. Germline V gives CDR1 MNHEY, CDR2 SMNVEV (reference sequence). This table comes from immunoSEQ multiplex PCR, and its TCRdb copy is limited to in-frame clones, with some not included. The table records fewer than 200,000 clones, around 83% of them present only once. Cohorts were assigned according to the clinical history that participants reported. Contact with a PCR-confirmed or clinician-diagnosed COVID-19 case occurred within 2 weeks of entry. Sequencing input: PBMCs or T cells enriched from blood (not recorded which). The source is a woman aged 30 to 39 who had been exposed to COVID-19. The chain has TRBV27 and TRBJ2-1; 13 bases are a match to TRBD2. The CDR3 loop reads CASSPRGSGLAGSEQFF. DNA for the CDR3: TGTGCCAGCAGTCCACGGGGATCGGGACTAGCGGGGTCTGAGCAGTTCTTC.